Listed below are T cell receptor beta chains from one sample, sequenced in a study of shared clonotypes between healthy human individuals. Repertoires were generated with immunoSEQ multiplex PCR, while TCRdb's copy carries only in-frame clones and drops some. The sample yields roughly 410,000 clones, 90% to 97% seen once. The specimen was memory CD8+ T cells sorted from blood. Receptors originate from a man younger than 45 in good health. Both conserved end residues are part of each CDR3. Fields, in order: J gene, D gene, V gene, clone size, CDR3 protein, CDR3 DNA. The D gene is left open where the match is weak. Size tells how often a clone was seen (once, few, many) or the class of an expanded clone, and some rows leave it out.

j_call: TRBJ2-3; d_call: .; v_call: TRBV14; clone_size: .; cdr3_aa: CASSQDYLSTADTQYF; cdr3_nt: TGTGCCAGCAGCCAAGATTATCTTAGCACCGCAGATACGCAGTATTTT
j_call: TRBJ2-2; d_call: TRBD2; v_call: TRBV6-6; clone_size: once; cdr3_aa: CASMLAGDTGELFF; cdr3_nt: TGTGCCAGCATGCTAGCGGGAGACACCGGGGAGCTGTTTTTT
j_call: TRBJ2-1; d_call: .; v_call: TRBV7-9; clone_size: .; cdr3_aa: CASSLVFSAHNEQFF; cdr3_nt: TGTGCCAGCAGCTTAGTGTTTAGTGCGCACAATGAGCAGTTCTTC
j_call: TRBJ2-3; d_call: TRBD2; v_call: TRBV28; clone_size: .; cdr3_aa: CASSLPLAGDRTDTQYF; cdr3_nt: TGTGCCAGCAGTTTACCGTTAGCGGGAGACCGCACAGATACGCAGTATTTT
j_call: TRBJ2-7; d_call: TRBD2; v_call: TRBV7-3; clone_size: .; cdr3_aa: CASSLLAGYEQYF; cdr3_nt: TGTGCCAGCAGCTTACTAGCGGGCTACGAGCAGTACTTC
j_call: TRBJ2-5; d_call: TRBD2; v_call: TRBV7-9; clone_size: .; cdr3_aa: CASSALAGRETQYF; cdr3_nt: TGTGCCAGCAGCGCCTTAGCGGGACGGGAGACCCAGTACTTC
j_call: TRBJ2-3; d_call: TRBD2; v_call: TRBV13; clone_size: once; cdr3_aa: CASSSIGGRELADTQYF; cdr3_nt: TGTGCCAGCAGCTCAATAGGAGGGCGGGAGTTAGCAGATACGCAGTATTTT
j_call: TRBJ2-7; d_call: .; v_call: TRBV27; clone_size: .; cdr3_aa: CASSRTDWNEQYF; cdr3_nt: TGTGCCAGCAGTAGGACGGACTGGAACGAGCAGTACTTC
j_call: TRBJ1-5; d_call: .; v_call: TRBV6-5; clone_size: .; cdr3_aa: CASREGVGQPQHF; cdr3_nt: TGTGCCAGCAGGGAAGGGGTTGGTCAGCCCCAGCATTTT
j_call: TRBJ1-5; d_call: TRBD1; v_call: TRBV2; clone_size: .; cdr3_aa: CASSQGDQPQHF; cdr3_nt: TGTGCCAGCAGCCAGGGGGATCAGCCCCAGCATTTT
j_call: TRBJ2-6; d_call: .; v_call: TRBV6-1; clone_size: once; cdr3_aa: CASSDTGLGANVLTF; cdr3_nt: TGTGCCAGCAGTGACACAGGGTTAGGGGCCAACGTCCTGACTTTC
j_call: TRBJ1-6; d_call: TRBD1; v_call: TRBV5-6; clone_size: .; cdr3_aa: CASSLGPGQANSPLHF; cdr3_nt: TGTGCCAGCAGCTTGGGGCCGGGACAGGCTAATTCACCCCTCCACTTT
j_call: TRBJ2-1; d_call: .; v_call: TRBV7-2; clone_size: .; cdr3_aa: CASSLAGAYNEQFF; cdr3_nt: TGTGCCAGCAGCTTAGCGGGAGCTTACAATGAGCAGTTCTTC
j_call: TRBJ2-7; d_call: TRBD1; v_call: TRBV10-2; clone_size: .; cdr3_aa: CASSTTGEVAYEQYF; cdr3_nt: TGCGCCAGCAGTACGACAGGGGAAGTTGCTTACGAGCAGTACTTC
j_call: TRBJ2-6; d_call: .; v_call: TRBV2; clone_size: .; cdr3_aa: CASRKDTGGANVLTF; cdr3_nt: TGTGCCAGCAGAAAAGATACCGGGGGGGCCAACGTCCTGACTTTC
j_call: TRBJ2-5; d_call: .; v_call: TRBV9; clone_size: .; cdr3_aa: CASSPSTGILKTQYF; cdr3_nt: TGTGCCAGCAGCCCTAGTACAGGAATTCTTAAGACCCAGTACTTC
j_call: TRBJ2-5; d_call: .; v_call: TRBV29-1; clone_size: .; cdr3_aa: CSVEGSQETQYF; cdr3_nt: TGCAGCGTTGAAGGGAGTCAAGAGACCCAGTACTTC